The entry below describes one T cell receptor (beta chain). These data originate in a study of identical twins. TCRdb recomputed calls from the 5' RACE reads with MiXCR, one row per CDR3 protein. The sample yields approximately 230,000 distinct CDR3 sequences, approximately 5.9% seen once. This CDR3 region has 19 residues. V was pared by 5 bases and J by 4 bases, with 14 bases of the junction left unmatched. Germline CDR1 and CDR2: SGHAT and FQDESV (reference sequence). All donors comprised healthy Caucasians. The same data also contributed to another study, on T cells expressing NK-cell markers. That paper notes: Among the eight sequenced donors, seven tested HCMV-seropositive and one tested seronegative.

The receptor's source is a woman aged 18-29 years in good health. Sequenced: CD8+ T cells sorted from blood. This rearrangement joins TRBV11-1 to TRBJ2-7, with 16 bases aligning to TRBD2. CDR3 amino acids: CASSPSGLAGGPGRYEQYF. CDR3 bases: TGTGCCAGCAGCCCCTCGGGACTAGCGGGAGGGCCTGGTCGGTACGAGCAGTACTTC.